This record covers a single T cell receptor (beta chain). TCRdb reprocessed the PCR reads via MiXCR and lists one record per CDR3 protein. The sample holds about 5,500 distinct CDR3 sequences; roughly 45% are singletons and the top ten take approximately 84%. The data derive from a study of CD4 and CD8 cells across lung adenocarcinoma regions. Looked up from germline, CDR1 is MNHNS and CDR2 is SASEGT. This CDR3 is 18 amino acids long. Trimming removed 6 bases from V and 0 bases from J; junction bases left unmatched: 8. The origin of this receptor is a male donor with lung adenocarcinoma. The CD4 and CD8 labels of this study may be unreliable. The material sequenced was CD8+ T cells from the margin of a lung tumor. The rearrangement links TRBV6-1 to TRBJ2-1; TRBD2 matches 13 bases. The CDR3 region has the DNA TGTGCCAGCAGCCACCCTGGGACTAGCGGGACCTCCTACAATGAGCAGTTCTTC. Encoded protein: CASSHPGTSGTSYNEQFF.